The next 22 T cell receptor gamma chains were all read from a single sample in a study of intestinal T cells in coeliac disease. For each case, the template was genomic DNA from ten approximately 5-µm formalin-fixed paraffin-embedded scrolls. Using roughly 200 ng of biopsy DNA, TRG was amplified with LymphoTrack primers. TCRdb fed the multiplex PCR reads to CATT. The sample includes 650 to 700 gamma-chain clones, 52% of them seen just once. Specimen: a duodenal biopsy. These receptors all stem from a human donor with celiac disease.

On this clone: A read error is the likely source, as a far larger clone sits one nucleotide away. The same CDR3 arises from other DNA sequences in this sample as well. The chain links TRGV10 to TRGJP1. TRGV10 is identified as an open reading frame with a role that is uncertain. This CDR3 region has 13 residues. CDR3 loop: CAAWNTTGWFKIF. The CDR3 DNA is TGTGCTGCGTGGAATACCACTGGCTGGTTCAAGATATTT.

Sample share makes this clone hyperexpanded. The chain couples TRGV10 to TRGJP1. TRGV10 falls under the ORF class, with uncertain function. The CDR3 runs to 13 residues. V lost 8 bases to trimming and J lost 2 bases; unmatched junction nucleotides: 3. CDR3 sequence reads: CAAWGTTGWFKIF. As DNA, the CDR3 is TGTGCTGCGTGGGGGACCACTGGTTGGTTCAAGATATTT.

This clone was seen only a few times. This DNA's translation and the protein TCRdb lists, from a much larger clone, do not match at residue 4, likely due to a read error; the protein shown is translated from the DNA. The DNA of the CDR3 is TGTGCCACCCGGGACGGGCTCGTCGATAAGAAACTCTTT. Residues: CATRDGLVDKKLF. The rearrangement joins TRGV2 to TRGJ1 or TRGJ2. CDR1 is EGSNGY, CDR2 YDSYNSKV, per germline. The CDR3 is 13 amino acids.

The CDR3 coding sequence is TGTGCCACCTGGGCCCTTTATTATAAGAAACTCTTT. Encoded protein: CATWALYYKKLF. The V call is TRGV3, the J call TRGJ1 or TRGJ2. CDR1 and CDR2 (germline): VTNTFY, YDVSTARD (reference sequence). The CDR3 totals 12 residues. V was pared by 5 bases and J by 3 bases, with 4 bases of the junction left unmatched.

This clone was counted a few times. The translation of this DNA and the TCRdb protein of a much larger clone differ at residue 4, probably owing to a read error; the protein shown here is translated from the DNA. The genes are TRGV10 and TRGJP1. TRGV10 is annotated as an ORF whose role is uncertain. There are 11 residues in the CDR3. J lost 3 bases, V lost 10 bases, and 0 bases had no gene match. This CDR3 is CAASTGWFKIF. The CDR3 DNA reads TGTGCTGCGTCCACTGGTTGGTTCAAGATATTT.

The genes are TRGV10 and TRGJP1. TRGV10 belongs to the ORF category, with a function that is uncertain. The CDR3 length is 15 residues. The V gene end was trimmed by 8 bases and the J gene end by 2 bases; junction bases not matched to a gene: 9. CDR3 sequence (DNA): TGTGCTGCGTGGGATTTGGGGACCACTGGTTGGTTCAAGATATTT. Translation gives CAAWDLGTTGWFKIF.

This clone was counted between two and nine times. Written as DNA, the CDR3 is TGTGCCACCTGGGACGGGCCAGCATTTTATTATAAGAAACTCTTT. Translating gives CATWDGPAFYYKKLF. The chain recombines TRGV2 with TRGJ1 or TRGJ2. This CDR3 spans 15 amino acids. In germline, CDR1 is EGSNGY, CDR2 YDSYNSKV. V shed 0 bases, J shed 3 bases, and the junction held 8 bases outside the gene matches.

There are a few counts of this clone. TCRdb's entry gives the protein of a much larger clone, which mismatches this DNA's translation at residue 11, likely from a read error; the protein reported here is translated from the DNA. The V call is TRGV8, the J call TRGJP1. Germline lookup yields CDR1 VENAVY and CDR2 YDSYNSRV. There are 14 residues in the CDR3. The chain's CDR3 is CATWDWVTGWLKIF. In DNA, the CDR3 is TGTGCCACCTGGGATTGGGTTACTGGTTGGCTCAAGATATTT.

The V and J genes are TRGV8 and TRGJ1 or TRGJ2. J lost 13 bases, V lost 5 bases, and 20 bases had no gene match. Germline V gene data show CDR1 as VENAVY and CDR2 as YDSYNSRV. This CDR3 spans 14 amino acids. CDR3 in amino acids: CATWGSLKGIRKLF. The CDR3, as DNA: TGTGCCACCTGGGGATCCTTGAAAGGTATAAGAAAACTCTTT.

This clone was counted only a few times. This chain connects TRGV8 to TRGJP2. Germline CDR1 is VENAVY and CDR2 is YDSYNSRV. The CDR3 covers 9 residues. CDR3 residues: CAPEKLKTF. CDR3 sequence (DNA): TGTGCACCTGAAAAACTGAAGACGTTT.

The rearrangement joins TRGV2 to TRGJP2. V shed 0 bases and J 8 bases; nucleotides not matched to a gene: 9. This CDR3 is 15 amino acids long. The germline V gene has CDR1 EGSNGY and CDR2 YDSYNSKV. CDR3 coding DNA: TGTGCCACCTGGGACGGGCGGGGAGTGGATTGGATCAAGACGTTT. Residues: CATWDGRGVDWIKTF.

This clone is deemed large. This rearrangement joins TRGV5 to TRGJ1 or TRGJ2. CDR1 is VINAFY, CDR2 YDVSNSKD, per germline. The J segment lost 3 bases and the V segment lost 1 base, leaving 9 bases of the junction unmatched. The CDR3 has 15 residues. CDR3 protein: CATWDRGELYYKKLF. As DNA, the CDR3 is TGTGCCACCTGGGACAGAGGGGAACTTTATTATAAGAAACTCTTT.

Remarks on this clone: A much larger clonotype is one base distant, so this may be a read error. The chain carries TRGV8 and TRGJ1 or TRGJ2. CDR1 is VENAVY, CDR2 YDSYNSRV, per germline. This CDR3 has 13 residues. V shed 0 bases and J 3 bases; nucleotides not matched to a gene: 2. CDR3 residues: CATWDRPYYKKLF. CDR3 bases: TGTGCCACCTGGGATAGGCCTTATTATAAGAAACTCTTT.

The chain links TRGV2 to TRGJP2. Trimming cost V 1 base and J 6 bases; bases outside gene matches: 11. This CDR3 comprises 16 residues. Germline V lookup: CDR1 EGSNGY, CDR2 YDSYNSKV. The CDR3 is CATWDGKPRGDWIKTF. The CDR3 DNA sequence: TGTGCCACCTGGGACGGCAAACCGCGGGGTGATTGGATCAAGACGTTT.

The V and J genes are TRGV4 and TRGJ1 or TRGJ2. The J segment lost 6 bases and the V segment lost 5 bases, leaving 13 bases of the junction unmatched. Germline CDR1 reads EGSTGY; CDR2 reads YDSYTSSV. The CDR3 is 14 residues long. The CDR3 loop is CATWGRPIIYKKLF. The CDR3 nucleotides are TGTGCCACCTGGGGACGGCCTATTATTTATAAGAAACTCTTT.

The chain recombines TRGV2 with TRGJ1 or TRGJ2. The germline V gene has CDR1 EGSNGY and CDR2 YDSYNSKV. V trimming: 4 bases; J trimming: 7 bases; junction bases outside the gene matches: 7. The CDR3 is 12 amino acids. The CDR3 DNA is TGTGCCACCTGGGATCGGCCCTATAAGAAACTCTTT. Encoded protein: CATWDRPYKKLF.

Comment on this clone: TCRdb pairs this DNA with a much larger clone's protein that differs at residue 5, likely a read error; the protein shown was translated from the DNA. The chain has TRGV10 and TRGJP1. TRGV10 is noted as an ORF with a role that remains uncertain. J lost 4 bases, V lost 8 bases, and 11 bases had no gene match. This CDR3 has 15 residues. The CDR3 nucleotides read TGTGCTGCGTGGGGTTATCCCCACACTGGTTGGTTCAAGATATTT. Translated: CAAWGYPHTGWFKIF.

The CDR3 DNA follows: TGTGCTGCGTGGGGATTAAGGGAATATTATAAGAAACTCTTT. Its protein product is CAAWGLREYYKKLF. The chain combines TRGV10 with TRGJ1 or TRGJ2. TRGV10 is identified as an open reading frame with a role that is uncertain. The V gene end was trimmed by 8 bases and the J gene end by 4 bases; junction bases not matched to a gene: 12. CDR3 size: 14 residues.

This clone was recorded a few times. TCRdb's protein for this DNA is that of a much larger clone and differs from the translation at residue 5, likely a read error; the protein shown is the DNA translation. The CDR3 sequence: CAAFAGWFKIF. As DNA, the CDR3 is TGTGCTGCGTTCGCTGGTTGGTTCAAGATATTT. The genes are TRGV10 and TRGJP1. TRGV10 is an ORF; its function is uncertain. J lost 6 bases, V lost 10 bases, and 3 bases had no gene match. The CDR3 is 11 residues long.

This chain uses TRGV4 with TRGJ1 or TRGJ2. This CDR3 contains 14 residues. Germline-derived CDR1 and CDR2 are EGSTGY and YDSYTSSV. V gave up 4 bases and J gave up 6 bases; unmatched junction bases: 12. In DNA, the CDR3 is TGTGCCACCTGGGACGGGCCTGACATTTATAAGAAACTCTTT. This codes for CATWDGPDIYKKLF.

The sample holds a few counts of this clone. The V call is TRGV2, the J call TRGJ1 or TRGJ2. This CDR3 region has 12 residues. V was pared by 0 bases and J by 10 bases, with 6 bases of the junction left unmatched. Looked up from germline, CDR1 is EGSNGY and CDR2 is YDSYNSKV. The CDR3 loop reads CATWDGLGKKLF. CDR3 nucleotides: TGTGCCACCTGGGACGGGCTAGGGAAGAAACTCTTT.

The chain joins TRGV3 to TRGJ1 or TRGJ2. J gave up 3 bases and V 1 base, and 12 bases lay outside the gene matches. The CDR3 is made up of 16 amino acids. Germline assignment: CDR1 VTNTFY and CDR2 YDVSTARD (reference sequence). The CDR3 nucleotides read TGTGCCACCTGGGACAGCCCAATCACCTTTTATTATAAGAAACTCTTT. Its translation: CATWDSPITFYYKKLF.